This is a list of T cell receptor beta chains from one sample in a study of CD8+ T cells in alopecia areata. Generated by immunoSEQ multiplex PCR, the TCRdb table keeps only in-frame clones and is missing some. In the table there are 140,000 or so clones, approximately 56% of which are singletons. The sequenced sample was CD8+ T cells sorted from blood. The receptor source for this set is a human donor in good health. The CDR3 runs from the conserved cysteine through the conserved F or W. The order of the fields is clone size, J gene, V gene, D gene, CDR3 DNA, CDR3 protein. The D gene is left open where the match is weak. Rows may omit the clone size; those that give it use once, few, many or a size class.

once,TRBJ1-3,TRBV6-5,NA,TGTGCCAGCAGGGGACCCATGCAGGGAAACACCATATATTTT,CASRGPMQGNTIYF
many,TRBJ1-1,TRBV25-1,NA,TGTGCCAGCAGTGGCGGCCAGGGGATGGGAACTGAAGCTTTCTTT,CASSGGQGMGTEAFF
few,TRBJ2-4,TRBV7-9,NA,TGTGCCAGCAGCGGGACCTTAGGGGACATTCAGTACTTC,CASSGTLGDIQYF
few,TRBJ2-7,TRBV11-2,TRBD1,TGTGCCAGCAGCTTCATGACAGGGGCCTACGAGCAGTACTTC,CASSFMTGAYEQYF
NA,TRBJ2-2,TRBV9,NA,TGTGCCAGCAGCGTATCCGGGATGAACACCGGGGAGCTGTTTTTT,CASSVSGMNTGELFF
many,TRBJ2-1,TRBV5-6,NA,TGTGCCAGCAGCTCATGGGCCAATGAGCAGTTCTTC,CASSSWANEQFF
NA,TRBJ1-1,TRBV9,NA,TGTGCCAGCAGCGTGGGGCAGAGGAACACTGAAGCTTTCTTT,CASSVGQRNTEAFF
few,TRBJ2-1,TRBV4-1,NA,TGCGCCAGCAGCCAAGATCCCCGGGAGCAGTTCTTC,CASSQDPREQFF
NA,TRBJ2-7,TRBV11-2,NA,TGTGCCAGCAGCCTCCAGAGCTCCTACGAGCAGTACTTC,CASSLQSSYEQYF
NA,TRBJ2-7,TRBV29-1,TRBD2,TGCAGCGTTGAAGTTCGGGCGGGAGGGCCCTACGAGCAGTACTTC,CSVEVRAGGPYEQYF
few,TRBJ2-7,TRBV27,TRBD1,TGTGCCAGCAGTACACAACAGGGGAAATACGAGCAGTACTTC,CASSTQQGKYEQYF
NA,TRBJ1-2,TRBV15,TRBD1,TGTGCCACCAGCCCACCGGGACAGGCGAACTATGGCTACACCTTC,CATSPPGQANYGYTF
NA,TRBJ2-7,TRBV4-1,NA,TGCGCCAGCAGCGCCCGCCTGGGGGCCTACGAGCAGTACTTC,CASSARLGAYEQYF
NA,TRBJ2-2,TRBV25-1,NA,TGTGCCAGCAGTGCAGGGGCCGGGGAGCTGTTTTTT,CASSAGAGELFF
NA,TRBJ2-7,TRBV9,NA,TGTGCCAGCAGCGTAGGCGGTGGGCCCTACGAGCAGTACTTC,CASSVGGGPYEQYF
NA,TRBJ1-2,TRBV6-1,TRBD1,TGTGCCAGCAGTGGAGGACAGGACGGGTTTATCTATGGCTACACCTTC,CASSGGQDGFIYGYTF
few,TRBJ1-4,TRBV7-9,TRBD1,TGTGCCAGCAGCTTAAGGGACAGAAATGAAAAACTGTTTTTT,CASSLRDRNEKLFF
NA,TRBJ2-5,TRBV27,NA,TGTGCCAGCAGTTCGGACTTATCTTGGGAAACCAAGTACTTC,CASSSDLSWETKYF
NA,TRBJ2-1,TRBV5-1,NA,TGCGCCAGCAGCTTAAGCAATGGGGTTGATGAGCAGTTCTTC,CASSLSNGVDEQFF
NA,TRBJ1-1,TRBV5-6,NA,TGTGCCAGCAGCTTGGTGGAGGTTGAAGCTTTCTTT,CASSLVEVEAFF
NA,TRBJ1-4,TRBV5-4,NA,TGTGCCAGCAGCTTGGGCCCAGGACTGTTTTTT,CASSLGPGLFF
NA,TRBJ2-5,TRBV15,NA,TGTGCCACCACCCCCGTCGAGGGCAATCAAGAGACCCAGTACTTC,CATTPVEGNQETQYF
few,TRBJ2-1,TRBV4-1,TRBD2,TGCGCCAGCAGCCAGCGGACTAGCGGGACCTACAATGAGCAGTTCTTC,CASSQRTSGTYNEQFF
NA,TRBJ2-2,TRBV11-1,NA,TGTGCCAGCAGAACCGTGTCGACCGGGGAGCTGTTTTTT,CASRTVSTGELFF
few,TRBJ2-4,TRBV29-1,TRBD1,TGCAGCGTTTCCGGGACAGGGGGGCGAGCCAAAAACATTCAGTACTTC,CSVSGTGGRAKNIQYF
once,TRBJ2-2,TRBV27,NA,TGTGCCAGCAGTTCCACCGGGGAGCTGTTTTTT,CASSSTGELFF
NA,TRBJ2-1,TRBV25-1,NA,TGTGCCAGCAGTGCCGGCGCGGTGAATGAGCAGTTCTTC,CASSAGAVNEQFF
NA,TRBJ2-7,TRBV27,TRBD2,TGTGCCAGCAGTTATCTAGCGGGAGGGTTCTACGAGCAGTACTTC,CASSYLAGGFYEQYF